The rows below give T cell receptor beta chains drawn from one sample of a study of T cell responses to AZD1222 COVID-19 vaccine. Using immunoSEQ multiplex PCR, the repertoire was profiled, and TCRdb retains in-frame clones only, with some absent. Of 100,000 or so clones listed, 90% were seen once; the top ten hold 1.3%. The sample was peripheral blood, taken on day 0 of AZD1222 vaccination. Receptors originate from an adult in good health. Both conserved end residues are part of each CDR3. D genes are given only for firm matches. Not all rows give a size; the values are once, few, many and, for expanded clones, a class.

>.|.|TRBV19|TRBJ1-5
TGTGCCAGTAGTATACTGTCCGCGGGGAGCGGCAATCAGCCCCAGCATTTT
CASSILSAGSGNQPQHF
>.|TRBD2|TRBV14|TRBJ2-1
TGTGCCAGCAGCCCTGGACTAGCGGGTGAGCAGTTCTTC
CASSPGLAGEQFF
>few|TRBD1|TRBV7-8|TRBJ1-4
TGTGCCAGCAGCTTGAGGACAGGGGTCCTTAATGAAAAACTGTTTTTT
CASSLRTGVLNEKLFF
>.|TRBD1|TRBV5-8|TRBJ2-7
TGTGCCAGCACAAGCAGGGGGCTCGAGCAGTACTTC
CASTSRGLEQYF
>.|.|TRBV27|TRBJ2-1
TGTGCCAGCAGCCTGAACAGGGTCGGTGAGCAGTTCTTC
CASSLNRVGEQFF
>.|.|TRBV5-1|TRBJ2-3
TGCGCCAGCAGCTCACTAGGGACAGATACGCAGTATTTT
CASSSLGTDTQYF
>.|.|TRBV2|TRBJ2-5
TGTGCCAGCAGTGAACTAGAGGGGGAGACCCAGTACTTC
CASSELEGETQYF
>.|.|TRBV3-1/TRBV3-2|TRBJ1-4
TGTGCCAGCAGCCAAGTCGACGCGAAGGATGAAAAACTGTTTTTT
CASSQVDAKDEKLFF
>.|TRBD1|TRBV11-2|TRBJ1-1
TGTGCCAGCAGCCGGGAGGGGGCCGATGGACCGGGGACTGAAGTTTTCTTT
CASSREGADGPGTEVFF
>once|.|TRBV19|TRBJ1-2
TGTGCCAGTAGTATAGTCAAAAGGGGAGGGGATGGCTACACCTTC
CASSIVKRGGDGYTF
>.|TRBD1|TRBV18|TRBJ1-1
TGTGCCAGCTCACCCTACAGGGGGACGCCCACTGAAGCTTTCTTT
CASSPYRGTPTEAFF
>.|.|TRBV28|TRBJ1-6
TGTGCCAGCAGTTCCCCTAGGGGCCGGTATAATTCACCCCTCCACTTT
CASSSPRGRYNSPLHF
>.|.|TRBV7-2|TRBJ1-2
TGTGCCAGCAGCTTAGCTCCAGGGGATGGCTACACCTTC
CASSLAPGDGYTF
>.|.|TRBV6-1|TRBJ2-4
TGTGCCAGCAGTGAATTATTGTCGGGACTAGCCAAAAACATTCAGTACTTC
CASSELLSGLAKNIQYF
>.|.|TRBV3-1/TRBV3-2|TRBJ1-3
TGTGCCAGCAGCCAAGAGGGAGGGTACACCATATATTTT
CASSQEGGYTIYF
>.|.|TRBV6-2/TRBV6-3|TRBJ2-6
TGTGCCAGCAGTTACGCAAGCTCTGGGGCCAACGTCCTGACTTTC
CASSYASSGANVLTF
>.|.|TRBV7-9|TRBJ1-3
TGTGCCAGCAGCTTATCAGTCCCCGGAAACACCATATATTTT
CASSLSVPGNTIYF
>.|.|TRBV10-3|TRBJ2-3
TGTGCCATCAGTGCAAGAAGGGGGGAATACACAGATACGCAGTATTTT
CAISARRGEYTDTQYF
>.|TRBD1|TRBV7-9|TRBJ1-1
TGTGCCAGCAGCAATAGACAGGGCGGTTGGAACACTGAAGCTTTCTTT
CASSNRQGGWNTEAFF
>.|.|TRBV7-9|TRBJ1-1
TGTGCCAGCAGCCCCTTGTCCGGGGGGGTGACTGAAGCTTTCTTT
CASSPLSGGVTEAFF
>.|TRBD1|TRBV28|TRBJ1-5
TGTGCCAGCAGTTTATTACAGGGGACTAATCAGCCCCAGCATTTT
CASSLLQGTNQPQHF
>.|.|TRBV4-2|TRBJ1-1
TGTGCCAGCAGCCAAGACTACGGGACACCGAACACTGAAGCTTTCTTT
CASSQDYGTPNTEAFF
>.|.|TRBV27|TRBJ2-3
TGTGCCAGCAGTACCCTAGTTTGGGGGGGGGCTACGCAGTATTTT
CASSTLVWGGATQYF
>.|.|TRBV4-1|TRBJ1-6
TGCGCCAGCAGCCAATATTGGAATTCACCCCTCCACTTT
CASSQYWNSPLHF
>.|.|TRBV5-6|TRBJ2-7
TGTGCCAGCGGAAGGTTTGGGACCCCCTACGAGCAGTACTTC
CASGRFGTPYEQYF
>few|.|TRBV19|TRBJ2-3
TGTGCCAGTAGTAGATCACAGGAATTCACAGATACGCAGTATTTT
CASSRSQEFTDTQYF
>.|.|TRBV14|TRBJ1-5
TGTGCCAGCAGCCAAGGCGGTTCTTTTAACGCACCCCAGCATTTT
CASSQGGSFNAPQHF
>.|TRBD1|TRBV10-3|TRBJ1-1
TGTGCCATCAGTGACCCGGGACAGGGTGGCACTGAAGCTTTCTTT
CAISDPGQGGTEAFF
>.|TRBD2|TRBV7-8|TRBJ2-3
TGTGCCAGCAGAACACCGACTAGCGGGGGGGGAAGGGGCACAGATACGCAGTATTTT
CASRTPTSGGGRGTDTQYF
>.|TRBD2|TRBV7-6|TRBJ2-2
TGTGCCAGCAGCTTAGTAAGCGGGAAGAACACCGGGGAGCTGTTTTTT
CASSLVSGKNTGELFF
>.|.|TRBV6-5|TRBJ2-7
TGTGCCAGCAGTCCCGCTCGCGAGCAGTACTTC
CASSPAREQYF
>.|.|TRBV27|TRBJ2-7
TGTGCCAGCAGTTTACAGGGATCCTACGAGCAGTACTTC
CASSLQGSYEQYF
>.|.|TRBV3-1/TRBV3-2|TRBJ2-5
TGTGCCAGCAGCCAAGATGCGACTGGATCGGGCGAGACCCAGTACTTC
CASSQDATGSGETQYF
>.|.|TRBV6-5|TRBJ1-1
TGTGCCAGCATCCTTAAGAGGGACCTGAGGGCTTTCTTT
CASILKRDLRAFF
>.|.|TRBV7-9|TRBJ1-5
TGTGCCAGCAGCTTAGGAGGGCTAGGACAGCCCCAGCATTTT
CASSLGGLGQPQHF
>.|TRBD1|TRBV4-1|TRBJ1-2
TGCGCCAGCAGCCGCACCGGGACAGTCTATGGCTACACCTTC
CASSRTGTVYGYTF
>.|TRBD1|TRBV6-5|TRBJ2-1
TGTGCCAGCAGTTGGACAGGGGAAAATGAGCAGTTCTTC
CASSWTGENEQFF
>.|.|TRBV7-9|TRBJ1-3
TGTGCCAGCAGCTTGACGGATATGGCGGGACTCTCTGGAAACACCATATATTTT
CASSLTDMAGLSGNTIYF
>.|.|TRBV3-1/TRBV3-2|TRBJ1-1
TGTGCCAGCAGCGCCAGGAGTGAAGCTTTCTTT
CASSARSEAFF
>once|.|TRBV5-1|TRBJ1-1
TGCGCCAGCAGCTTGTCCCCGCGAGGGGACACTGAAGCTTTCTTT
CASSLSPRGDTEAFF
>.|.|TRBV4-1|TRBJ1-2
TGCGCCAGCAGCCACCAGGGCCCGCGAGGCTACACCTTC
CASSHQGPRGYTF
>.|.|TRBV11-2|TRBJ1-5
TGTGCCAGCAGCTTAGAATTGGGTCAGCCCCAGCATTTT
CASSLELGQPQHF
>.|.|TRBV4-2|TRBJ1-1
TGTGCCAGCAGCCAAGAGGGAACAGAATGGGCACCTGGGACTGAAGCTTTCTTT
CASSQEGTEWAPGTEAFF
>.|.|TRBV12-3/TRBV12-4|TRBJ1-1
TGTGCCAGCAGTTATACAGAGAACACTGAAGCTTTCTTT
CASSYTENTEAFF
>.|.|TRBV12-3/TRBV12-4|TRBJ1-1
TGTGCCAGCAGTGATGCCCTGAACACTGAAGCTTTCTTT
CASSDALNTEAFF
>.|.|TRBV6-5|TRBJ1-2
TGTGCCAGCAGATCTTACTATGGCTACACCTTC
CASRSYYGYTF